This T cell receptor beta chain was identified in a study of T cells in Graves' hyperthyroidism and ophthalmopathy. What was amplified from RNA transcripts were TCR beta CDR3 regions. Initially, a first-round RT-PCR of the TCR CDR3 employed the HTBI primer set. TCRdb re-derived calls from the multiplex PCR reads in MiXCR, one entry per CDR3 protein. The sample gives some 690,000 distinct CDR3 sequences, 15% to 20% of which show up once; 15% is in the top ten. This clonotype was counted many times. The CDR3 covers 10 residues. The germline V and J ends were trimmed by 8 bases and 14 bases, with 14 bases remaining between them. Diagnoses were established using clinical symptoms, serum thyroxine and TRAb, thyroid ultrasound and orbital computed tomography.

The chain joins TRBV12-3 or TRBV12-4 to TRBJ2-3; D gene ambiguous. The sample taken for sequencing was blood. This TCR derives from a man over 45 with Graves' hyperthyroidism. The CDR3 DNA reads TGTGCCAGCGCCTCGAGATCCGCGTATTTT. Its protein product is CASASRSAYF.